The present TCR beta chain was sequenced within a study of T cells in narcolepsy. On the study more broadly: Patients with NT1 or NT2 and healthy control donors were enrolled. Whole-study findings and limits: Comparing one patient's CSF and blood CD4+ clonotypes highlighted HCRT- and TRIB2-specific autoreactive clonotypes. Autoreactive clonotypes reportedly recurred in blood of same and different patients, not controls.

Germline CDR1 MNHEY, CDR2 SMNVEV (reference sequence). Trimming removed 4 bases from V and 3 bases from J; junction bases left unmatched: 9. The CDR3 loop spans 16 amino acids. Libraries were prepared by immunoSEQ multiplex PCR; TCRdb keeps only in-frame clonotypes and omits some of them. The table shows 25,000 to 30,000 clones, with 81% occurring only once. Concerning this clone itself: Its antigen is unknown.

This TCR came from a human donor in good health. Sequencing was performed on memory (CD45RA-) CD4+ T cells from blood. The chain employs TRBV27 and TRBJ2-3, with 8 bases identical to TRBD2. CDR3 bases: TGTGCCAGCAGTTACAACTTAGCGGGGAATACAGATACGCAGTATTTT. Protein product: CASSYNLAGNTDTQYF.